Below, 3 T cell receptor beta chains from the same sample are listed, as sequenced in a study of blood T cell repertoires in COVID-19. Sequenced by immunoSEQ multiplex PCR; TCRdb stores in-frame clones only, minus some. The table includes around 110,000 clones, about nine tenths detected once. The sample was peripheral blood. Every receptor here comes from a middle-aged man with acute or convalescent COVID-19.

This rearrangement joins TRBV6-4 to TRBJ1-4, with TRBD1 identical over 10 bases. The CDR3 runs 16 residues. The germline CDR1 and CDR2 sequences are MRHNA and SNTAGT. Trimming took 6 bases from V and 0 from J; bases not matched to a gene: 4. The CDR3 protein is CASRLTGGATNEKLFF. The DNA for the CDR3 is TGTGCCAGCAGACTGACAGGGGGCGCAACTAATGAAAAACTGTTTTTT.

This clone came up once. The CDR3 sequence: CASSPAGGRFYNEQFF. The CDR3 bases are TGTGCCAGCAGCCCGGCGGGGGGAAGGTTTTACAATGAGCAGTTCTTC. This chain connects TRBV5-4 to TRBJ2-1; 8 bases align to TRBD2. The CDR3 is 16 residues long. J was trimmed by 4 bases and V by 4 bases; bases with no gene match: 10. Germline-derived CDR1 and CDR2 are SGHNT and YYREEE (reference sequence).

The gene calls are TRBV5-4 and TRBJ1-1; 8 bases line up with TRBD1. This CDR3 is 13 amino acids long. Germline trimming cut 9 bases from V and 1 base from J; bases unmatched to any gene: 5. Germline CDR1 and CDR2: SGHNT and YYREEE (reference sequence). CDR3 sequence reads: CAIGQGANTEAFF. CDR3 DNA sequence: TGTGCCATCGGACAGGGCGCGAACACTGAAGCTTTCTTT.